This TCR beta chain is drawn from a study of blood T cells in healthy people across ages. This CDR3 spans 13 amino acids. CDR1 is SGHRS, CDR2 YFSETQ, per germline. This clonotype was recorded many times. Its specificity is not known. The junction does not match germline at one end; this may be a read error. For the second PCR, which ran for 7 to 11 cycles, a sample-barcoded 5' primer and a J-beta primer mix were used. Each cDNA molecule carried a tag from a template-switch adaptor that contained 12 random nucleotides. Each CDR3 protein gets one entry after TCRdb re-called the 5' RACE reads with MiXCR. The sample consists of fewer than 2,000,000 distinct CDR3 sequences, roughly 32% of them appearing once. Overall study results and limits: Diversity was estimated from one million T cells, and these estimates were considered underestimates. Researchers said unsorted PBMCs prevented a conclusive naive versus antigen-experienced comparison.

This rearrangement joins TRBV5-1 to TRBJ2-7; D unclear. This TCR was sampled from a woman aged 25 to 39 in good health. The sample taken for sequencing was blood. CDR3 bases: TGTGCCAGCTCCCTGGGTTTACCCTACGAGCAGTACTTC. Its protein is CASSLGLPYEQYF.